The 7 T cell receptor beta chains given below trace back to one sample, sequenced in a study of blood T cell repertoires in COVID-19. Assay used: immunoSEQ multiplex PCR; TCRdb lists only in-frame clones, some missing. Here the sample spans approximately 160,000 clones, 70% to 80% being singletons. Input material: peripheral blood. The source of these receptors is a man aged 60 to 75 with acute or convalescent COVID-19.

This clone was seen once. The gene calls are TRBV5-4 and TRBJ1-2; D call uncertain. CDR3 length: 15 residues. V lost 4 bases, J lost 5 bases, and 18 bases lay in between. Germline-derived CDR1 and CDR2 are SGHNT and YYREEE (reference sequence). In nucleotides, the CDR3 is TGTGCCAGCAGCCCGACTATTGGGAGGGATTATGGCTACACCTTC. Protein sequence: CASSPTIGRDYGYTF.

In this sample, this clone turned up once. The chain combines TRBV5-5 with TRBJ1-5; D call uncertain. The V and J ends lost 1 base and 4 bases respectively, with 6 bases between them. CDR3 size: 13 residues. Germline CDR1 is SGHKS and CDR2 is YYEKEE (reference sequence). CDR3 residues: CASSLLVNQPQHF. The CDR3 nucleotides read TGTGCCAGCAGCTTGTTAGTAAATCAGCCCCAGCATTTT.

This clone was seen more than once but under ten times. The chain links TRBV30 to TRBJ2-5; 8 bases line up with TRBD1. The CDR3 extends over 15 amino acids. CDR1 and CDR2 (germline): GTSNPN, SVGIG (reference sequence). Trimming took 2 bases from V and 5 from J; bases not matched to a gene: 10. The CDR3 sequence: CAWSLAGGAPETQYF. The CDR3 region has the DNA TGTGCCTGGAGTCTCGCAGGGGGCGCCCCGGAGACCCAGTACTTC.

The gene calls are TRBV5-1 and TRBJ1-5, with D possibly being TRBD1 (5 bases). In germline, CDR1 is SGHRS, CDR2 YFSETQ. This CDR3 comprises 15 residues. Trimming cost V 1 base and J 6 bases, with 14 bases left between them. The CDR3 protein is CASSLQGAEGQPQHF. CDR3 nucleotides: TGCGCCAGCAGCTTGCAAGGGGCGGAAGGTCAGCCCCAGCATTTT.

This rearrangement joins TRBV3-1 (or the pseudogene TRBV3-2) to TRBJ2-3; 10 nucleotides align to TRBD2. The CDR3 consists of 17 residues. J lost 2 bases, V lost 1 base, and 6 bases had no gene match. Germline assignment: CDR1 LGHDT and CDR2 YNNKEL (reference sequence). The CDR3 sequence: CASSQGGAGGLTDTQYF. The DNA for the CDR3 is TGTGCCAGCAGCCAAGGAGGAGCGGGGGGGCTCACAGATACGCAGTATTTT.

The rearrangement uses TRBV21-1 and TRBJ1-1; the table's TRBD1 call for D was not verified on the DNA. TRBV21-1 is recorded as a pseudogene. This CDR3 has 14 residues. CDR3 bases: TGTGCCAGCGCCGGGACAGGGGTCGACACTGAAGCTTTCTTT. This translates into CASAGTGVDTEAFF.

There are a few counts of this clone. V is TRBV5-6 and J is TRBJ1-2, with 12 nucleotides matching TRBD1. This CDR3 is built from 15 residues. Unmatched junction bases numbered 6, after V lost 5 bases and J lost 4 bases. In germline, CDR1 is SGHDT, CDR2 YYEEEE. Here the CDR3 DNA reads TGTGCCAGCAGTTACGGGACAGGGGGCGTCTATGGCTACACCTTC. Its protein is CASSYGTGGVYGYTF.